The 24 T cell receptor beta chains in this list originate from one sample, sequenced in a study of shared clonotypes between healthy human individuals. Clones were read by immunoSEQ multiplex PCR, and TCRdb kept only the in-frame ones, dropping some. Among a few million clones listed, approximately 94% were seen once. The sequenced sample consisted of naive CD4+ T cells sorted from blood. Subset specified: CD45RA+ positively selected. The receptors were sampled from a man in his late teens or twenties in good health.

The chain carries TRBV7-9 and TRBJ2-1; D may correspond to TRBD1 or TRBD2 (5 bases each). CDR1 is SEHNR and CDR2 is FQNEAQ in the germline V gene (reference sequence). The CDR3 is 12 residues long. The ends were cut back, 8 bases at V and 7 bases at J, with 12 bases in the middle. The CDR3 sequence: CASGAPGNEQFF. In nucleotides, the CDR3 is TGTGCCAGCGGGGCGCCGGGGAATGAGCAGTTCTTC. The variable domain in full, with the rest retrieved from reference TRBV7-9 and TRBJ2-1, is DTGVSQNPRHKITKRGQNVTFRCDPISEHNRLYWYRQTLGQGPEFLTYFQNEAQLEKSRLLSDRFSAERPKGSFSTLEIQRTEQGDSAMYLCASGAPGNEQFFGPGTRLTVL.

This rearrangement joins TRBV10-2 to TRBJ2-7; 10 bases fit TRBD2. Germline trimming cut 5 bases from V and 2 bases from J; bases unmatched to any gene: 15. The CDR3 has 18 amino acids. Germline CDR1 WSHSY, CDR2 SAAADI. The DNA of the CDR3 is TGCGCCAGCAGTAATGGGCTAGCGGGAGTTAAGGCCACCTACGAGCAGTACTTC. Translated: CASSNGLAGVKATYEQYF.

The chain couples TRBV19 to TRBJ2-1, with a tentative D call TRBD2 (5 bases). V lost 0 bases and J 6 bases, leaving 12 bases between the germline ends. Germline CDR1 LNHDA, CDR2 SQIVND (reference sequence). This CDR3 has 15 residues. The DNA for the CDR3 is TGTGCCAGTAGTATAGATAGGCTAGCCGGCAATGAGCAGTTCTTC. Its translation: CASSIDRLAGNEQFF. The entire variable domain, with the rest obtained from reference TRBV19 and TRBJ2-1, is as follows: DGGITQSPKYLFRKEGQNVTLSCEQNLNHDAMYWYRQDPGQGLRLIYYSQIVNDFQKGDIAEGYSVSREKKESFPLTVTSAQKNPTAFYLCASSIDRLAGNEQFFGPGTRLTVL.

The CDR3 spells CATVAGRRGGYTF. CDR3 DNA sequence: TGTGCCACCGTAGCGGGCCGGAGGGGTGGCTACACCTTC. This chain connects TRBV6-1 to TRBJ1-2; tentatively, D is TRBD1 (5 bases). The V gene lost 10 bases and the J gene lost 7 bases, with 19 bases spanning the gap. The CDR3 runs 13 residues. In germline, CDR1 is MNHNS, CDR2 SASEGT.

This clone was counted a single time. The V gene is TRBV25-1, the J gene TRBJ2-2; no definite D call. The V and J ends lost 4 bases and 1 base respectively, with 7 bases between them. The germline CDR1 and CDR2 sequences are MGHDK and SYGVNS. This CDR3 spans 14 amino acids. The CDR3 reads CASSVRQNTGELFF. The CDR3 DNA sequence: TGTGCCAGCAGTGTGCGACAGAACACCGGGGAGCTGTTTTTT.

Note on this clone: In the same sample, other DNA sequences code for this CDR3. The chain couples TRBV6-5 to TRBJ1-3; D call uncertain. V was pared by 5 bases and J by 2 bases, with 4 bases between. CDR1 is MNHEY, CDR2 SVGAGI, per germline. This CDR3 has 12 amino acids. The CDR3 bases are TGTGCCAGCAGTACCCCTGGAAACACCATATATTTT. Its protein is CASSTPGNTIYF.

The chain joins TRBV2 to TRBJ1-3, with TRBD1 as a possible D gene (5 bases). The V gene's germline CDR1 is SNHLY and CDR2 FYNNEI. This CDR3 contains 15 residues. V lost 4 bases to trimming and J lost 0 bases, with 10 bases between them. This chain's CDR3 is CASSVDRGSGNTIYF. Written as DNA, the CDR3 is TGTGCCAGCAGTGTTGACAGAGGCTCTGGAAACACCATATATTTT. Combining the CDR3 with reference TRBV2 and TRBJ1-3 gives the whole variable domain EPEVTQTPSHQVTQMGQEVILRCVPISNHLYFYWYRQILGQKVEFLVSFYNNEISEKSEIFDDQFSVERPDGSNFTLKIRSTKLEDSAMYFCASSVDRGSGNTIYFGEGSWLTVV.

Points on this clone: Other DNA sequences in this sample translate to the same CDR3. This chain links TRBV9 with TRBJ2-3; perhaps D is TRBD1 or TRBD2 (6 bases each). The CDR3 contains 14 residues. Germline V gene lookup returns CDR1 SGDLS and CDR2 YYNGEE. Deletions cut 0 bases from V and 4 bases from J, with 9 bases between. CDR3 sequence (DNA): TGTGCCAGCAGCGTAGCCGGGGGCCCAGATACGCAGTATTTT. Its translation is CASSVAGGPDTQYF.

This clone has a single count. The chain carries TRBV5-1 and TRBJ2-1, with a weak D call TRBD1 (5 bases). The CDR3 contains 15 residues. Germline CDR1 SGHRS, CDR2 YFSETQ. The V and J ends lost 0 bases and 4 bases respectively, with 11 bases between them. The CDR3 region is CASSLGGARYNEQFF. CDR3 nucleotide sequence: TGCGCCAGCAGCTTGGGTGGGGCCCGATACAATGAGCAGTTCTTC.

The chain carries TRBV28 and TRBJ2-1; 9 nucleotides match TRBD2. The germline V gene encodes CDR1 MDHEN and CDR2 SYDVKM. J lost 8 bases, V lost 3 bases, and 8 bases had no gene match. The CDR3 length is 15 residues. CDR3 sequence (DNA): TGTGCCAGCAGTTTCAGCGCTAGCGGGGCCGATGAGCAGTTCTTC. As protein: CASSFSASGADEQFF.

The rearrangement uses TRBV14 and TRBJ1-2; no clear D. CDR3 size: 12 residues. The germline CDR1 and CDR2 sequences are SGHDN and FVKESK. The V end lost 0 bases, the J end lost 5 bases, and 4 bases lay between the germline ends. As DNA, the CDR3 is TGTGCCAGCAGCCAAGATCGGTATGGCTACACCTTC. It translates to CASSQDRYGYTF. Full variable domain (remainder filled in from reference TRBV14 and TRBJ1-2): EAGVTQFPSHSVIEKGQTVTLRCDPISGHDNLYWYRRVMGKEIKFLLHFVKESKQDESGMPNNRFLAERTGGTYSTLKVQPAELEDSGVYFCASSQDRYGYTFGSGTRLTVV.

The CDR3 here is CASSLAPGLTYTF. The CDR3 DNA reads TGTGCCAGCAGCTTAGCACCGGGACTCACCTACACCTTC. V usage is TRBV7-2 and J usage is TRBJ1-2; a weak D match, TRBD1 (5 bases). This CDR3 has 13 residues. Deletions cut 0 bases from V and 10 bases from J, with 12 bases between. The germline V gene encodes CDR1 SGHTA and CDR2 FQGNSA.

This clone was found once. The gene calls are TRBV6-5 and TRBJ1-5; D is ambiguous. The V gene lost 5 bases and the J gene lost 4 bases, with 9 bases spanning the gap. CDR1 is MNHEY and CDR2 is SVGAGI in the germline V gene. There are 13 residues in the CDR3. CDR3 in amino acids: CASSPGPNQPQHF. In DNA, the CDR3 is TGTGCCAGCAGTCCCGGGCCAAATCAGCCCCAGCATTTT.

This chain connects TRBV30 to TRBJ2-1; no clear D. CDR1 and CDR2 (germline): GTSNPN, SVGIG (reference sequence). V lost 2 bases, J lost 11 bases, and 13 bases lay in between. There are 12 residues in the CDR3. In DNA form, the CDR3 reads TGTGCCTGGAGTAGCCCTGTAGAGCAGCAGTTCTTC. Protein product: CAWSSPVEQQFF.

V is TRBV4-1 and J is TRBJ2-1, with TRBD2 matching over 9 bases. This CDR3 contains 15 residues. Germline CDR1 is MGHRA and CDR2 is YSYEKL. Trimming at V came to 0 bases and at J to 4 bases, leaving 1 base not matched to a gene. CDR3 region: CASSQELAGYNEQFF. The CDR3 DNA reads TGCGCCAGCAGCCAAGAGCTAGCGGGGTACAATGAGCAGTTCTTC.

This clone was detected only a few times. J is TRBJ1-1 and V is TRBV29-1; no reliable D call. Trimming pared 0 bases from V and 4 bases from J, leaving 6 bases between. The CDR3 has 12 residues. The germline V gene encodes CDR1 SQVTM and CDR2 ANQGSEA. CDR3 sequence: CSVEESLTEAFF. CDR3 bases: TGCAGCGTTGAAGAATCTCTCACTGAAGCTTTCTTT.

The chain is built from TRBV27 and TRBJ2-5, with a tentative D call TRBD2 (6 bases). V lost 11 bases and J 6 bases, leaving 19 bases between the germline ends. The V gene's germline CDR1 is MNHEY and CDR2 SMNVEV (reference sequence). The CDR3 runs 13 residues. CDR3 DNA sequence: TGTGCCCTAGGGAGGAAAGCCTGGCAGACCCAGTACTTC. Amino acids: CALGRKAWQTQYF.

This chain uses TRBV30 with TRBJ2-6; D remains unclear. The CDR3 is made up of 16 amino acids. V lost 0 bases, J lost 0 bases, and 9 bases lay in between. Germline CDR1 reads GTSNPN; CDR2 reads SVGIG (reference sequence). CDR3 in amino acids: CAWSVGLISGANVLTF. CDR3 in DNA: TGTGCCTGGAGTGTGGGTCTAATCTCTGGGGCCAACGTCCTGACTTTC.

The sample holds one count of this clone. The chain has TRBV5-1 and TRBJ2-5; tentative D call: TRBD2 (6 bases). The CDR3 contains 14 residues. V was trimmed by 5 bases and J by 5 bases, leaving 16 bases between them. The germline V gene encodes CDR1 SGHRS and CDR2 YFSETQ. The CDR3 protein is CASSYSEAGETQYF. The DNA for the CDR3 is TGCGCCAGCAGTTACTCGGAAGCGGGCGAGACCCAGTACTTC.

The genes are TRBV30 and TRBJ1-1; D uncertain. The CDR3 extends over 11 amino acids. Trimming removed 8 bases from V and 0 bases from J, with 7 bases in between. Germline values: CDR1 GTSNPN, CDR2 SVGIG (reference sequence). CDR3 bases: TGTGCCGGGTCCCTGAACACTGAAGCTTTCTTT. Translation: CAGSLNTEAFF.

Only one count was recorded for this clone. The chain joins TRBV10-3 to TRBJ1-2, with no clear D. CDR3 size: 13 residues. Germline CDR1 is ENHRY and CDR2 is SYGVKD. V lost 5 bases, J lost 4 bases, and 11 bases lay in between. The CDR3 coding sequence is TGTGCCATCAGTCTCGACATATCCTATGGCTACACCTTC. It yields the protein CAISLDISYGYTF.

Worth noting for this clone: Other DNA sequences within the sample encode an identical CDR3. V and J are TRBV18 and TRBJ1-6, with a weak D call TRBD1 (5 bases). The CDR3 contains 15 residues. Trimming took 3 bases from V and 5 from J, leaving 11 bases between them. Looked up from germline, CDR1 is KGHSH and CDR2 is LQKENI. The CDR3 DNA is TGTGCCAGCTCACCTCCGGGGGGGGATAATTCACCCCTCCACTTT. It is translated as CASSPPGGDNSPLHF.

This chain uses TRBV10-2 with TRBJ1-5; the D gene is possibly TRBD1 (5 bases). CDR3 length: 13 residues. Trimming stripped 8 bases from V and 5 bases from J, with 13 bases between. Looked up from germline, CDR1 is WSHSY and CDR2 is SAAADI. The CDR3: CASGFQGDQPQHF. CDR3 sequence (DNA): TGCGCCAGCGGATTCCAGGGAGATCAGCCCCAGCATTTT.

The chain carries TRBV5-6 and TRBJ2-3, with D hard to call. The CDR3 is 13 residues long. Germline loops: CDR1 SGHDT, CDR2 YYEEEE. V was trimmed by 1 base and J by 6 bases, leaving 9 bases between them. The DNA for the CDR3 is TGTGCCAGCAGCTTGACCCAGTGGGATACGCAGTATTTT. It yields the protein CASSLTQWDTQYF.